The TCR beta chain described here comes from a study of identical twins. V was clipped by 7 bases and J by 8 bases; unmatched bases: 10. The CDR3 contains 16 residues. Germline lookup yields CDR1 SQVTM and CDR2 ANQGSEA. Study results and limitations: Possibly, invariant MAIT and iNKT cells partly confounded zero-insertion analyses.

As for this clonotype: Its target is not known.

MiXCR, applied by TCRdb to the 5' RACE reads, yields one record per CDR3 protein. The sample lists 400,000 or so distinct CDR3 sequences; 9% were seen once. This clonotype was obtained from a woman aged 45-59 years in good health. The sequenced sample was naive T cells sorted from blood. V gene TRBV29-1 combines with J gene TRBJ2-2; TRBD2 agrees at 16 bases. For the CDR3, the DNA is TGCAGCGCTGGGACTAGCGGGAGGGCGTTACTGGGGGAGCTGTTTTTT. It yields the protein CSAGTSGRALLGELFF.